A selection of T cell receptor beta chains follows, all from one sample in a study of blood T cell repertoires in COVID-19. Generated by immunoSEQ multiplex PCR, the TCRdb table keeps only in-frame clones and is missing some. The sample holds some 300,000 clones, about 88% seen once. Sequencing was carried out using PBMCs or T cells enriched from blood (not recorded which). The receptor source for this set is a woman under 40 who had recovered from COVID-19. Both conserved end residues are part of each CDR3. The D gene is left open where the match is weak. Rows give clone size only sometimes, using once, few, many, or a class for an expanded clone.

clone_size	d_call	v_call	j_call	cdr3_aa	cdr3_nt
-	-	TRBV27	TRBJ1-1	CASSPAGRNTEAFF	TGTGCCAGCAGTCCCGCGGGCAGGAACACTGAAGCTTTCTTT
-	TRBD2	TRBV7-8	TRBJ2-1	CASSQLAGGLLHEQFF	TGTGCCAGCAGCCAACTAGCGGGGGGGCTGTTGCATGAGCAGTTCTTC
-	TRBD1	TRBV3-1/TRBV3-2	TRBJ2-2	CASSPRRTGDTGELFF	TGTGCCAGCAGCCCGCGCCGGACAGGGGACACCGGGGAGCTGTTTTTT
-	-	TRBV6-5	TRBJ1-5	CAADNSNQPQHF	TGTGCGGCGGACAATAGCAATCAGCCCCAGCATTTT
-	-	TRBV14	TRBJ2-5	CASSQVGGSATETQYF	TGTGCCAGCAGCCAAGTCGGAGGTTCAGCGACGGAGACCCAGTACTTC
-	-	TRBV2	TRBJ1-3	CASSKTDVSGNTIYF	TGTGCCAGCAGTAAGACAGATGTCTCTGGAAACACCATATATTTT
-	TRBD2	TRBV7-2	TRBJ2-7	CASSLGTGGRYEQYF	TGTGCCAGCAGCTTAGGAACGGGGGGGCGGTACGAGCAGTACTTC
once	TRBD2	TRBV7-2	TRBJ2-5	CASSLHGLAGSPATQYF	TGTGCCAGCAGCTTACATGGACTAGCGGGGTCTCCTGCGACCCAGTACTTC
once	-	TRBV30	TRBJ1-4	CAWSVSGRAREKLFF	TGTGCCTGGAGTGTTAGCGGCAGGGCCCGGGAAAAACTGTTTTTT
-	TRBD1	TRBV5-1	TRBJ1-6	CASSGKDRDGYDSPLHF	TGCGCCAGCAGCGGCAAGGACAGGGACGGTTATGATTCACCCCTCCACTTT
-	TRBD1	TRBV28	TRBJ1-6	CASSYPRTGGSYNSPLHF	TGTGCCAGCAGTTACCCCCGGACAGGGGGATCCTATAATTCACCCCTCCACTTT
-	TRBD1	TRBV7-9	TRBJ1-2	CASSNRTGWGYTF	TGTGCCAGCAGTAACCGGACAGGGTGGGGCTACACCTTC
-	-	TRBV19	TRBJ1-4	CASSVLQNNEKLFF	TGTGCCAGTAGTGTACTACAAAATAATGAAAAACTGTTTTTT
-	TRBD1	TRBV10-2	TRBJ1-1	CASSGLSGQGADTEAFF	TGCGCCAGCAGTGGACTCTCCGGACAGGGCGCGGACACTGAAGCTTTCTTT